Listed below are T cell receptor beta chains from one sample, sequenced in a study of Ad26.COV2.S vaccination and SARS-CoV-2 variants. Produced via immunoSEQ multiplex PCR; TCRdb's table is partial and in-frame only. The sample has about 180,000 clones, around 85% seen once. The sample here was peripheral blood, taken after recovery from COVID-19. All receptors derive from a human donor who had recovered from COVID-19. The CDR3 runs from the conserved cysteine through the conserved F or W. The D gene is left open where the match is weak. Rows may omit the clone size; those that give it use once, few, many or a size class.

CDR3 protein: CASSSWPGGTNEQFF
CDR3 DNA: TGTGCCAGCAGTTCTTGGCCAGGGGGGACCAATGAGCAGTTCTTC
D gene: .
clone size: .
V gene: TRBV27
J gene: TRBJ2-1

CDR3 protein: CASSPSTGYAGYTF
CDR3 DNA: TGTGCCAGCAGCCCGTCTACAGGGTATGCTGGCTACACCTTC
D gene: .
clone size: .
V gene: TRBV7-9
J gene: TRBJ1-2

CDR3 protein: CASSSPRSPLHF
CDR3 DNA: TGTGCCAGCAGTTCCCCGAGGTCACCCCTCCACTTT
D gene: .
clone size: once
V gene: TRBV28
J gene: TRBJ1-6

CDR3 protein: CATERSFGNYGYTF
CDR3 DNA: TGTGCCACCGAGCGATCTTTCGGAAACTATGGCTACACCTTC
D gene: .
clone size: .
V gene: TRBV25-1
J gene: TRBJ1-2

CDR3 protein: CATSRDLGGADNEQFF
CDR3 DNA: TGTGCCACCAGCAGAGATTTGGGGGGGGCCGACAATGAGCAGTTCTTC
D gene: .
clone size: .
V gene: TRBV15
J gene: TRBJ2-1

CDR3 protein: CASSLVWYRGPPGELFF
CDR3 DNA: TGTGCCAGCAGCTTAGTGTGGTATCGAGGGCCGCCCGGGGAGCTGTTTTTT
D gene: .
clone size: .
V gene: TRBV7-9
J gene: TRBJ2-2

CDR3 protein: CASSVGVSASYEQYF
CDR3 DNA: TGTGCCAGCAGCGTAGGGGTCTCCGCCTCCTACGAGCAGTACTTC
D gene: .
clone size: .
V gene: TRBV9
J gene: TRBJ2-7

CDR3 protein: CASSLGHGYGYTF
CDR3 DNA: TGCGCCAGCAGCTTGGGCCACGGGTATGGCTACACCTTC
D gene: .
clone size: few
V gene: TRBV5-1
J gene: TRBJ1-2

CDR3 protein: CASSSSLSRGKDGYTF
CDR3 DNA: TGTGCCAGCAGTTCGTCCCTCTCCAGGGGAAAGGATGGCTACACCTTC
D gene: .
clone size: .
V gene: TRBV6-5
J gene: TRBJ1-2

CDR3 protein: CASSDNGRAGHGYTF
CDR3 DNA: TGTGCCAGCAGTGACAACGGTCGGGCAGGCCATGGCTACACCTTC
D gene: .
clone size: .
V gene: TRBV6-4
J gene: TRBJ1-2

CDR3 protein: CAISGQGRRNEQFF
CDR3 DNA: TGTGCCATCAGTGGACAGGGTAGGCGTAATGAGCAGTTCTTC
D gene: TRBD1
clone size: .
V gene: TRBV10-3
J gene: TRBJ2-1

CDR3 protein: CASSRGQPNTGELFF
CDR3 DNA: TGTGCCAGCAGCCGCGGACAGCCGAACACCGGGGAGCTGTTTTTT
D gene: .
clone size: .
V gene: TRBV3-1/TRBV3-2
J gene: TRBJ2-2

CDR3 protein: CASSRSTGQPQHF
CDR3 DNA: TGTGCCAGCAGCCGATCGACAGGCCAGCCCCAGCATTTT
D gene: .
clone size: .
V gene: TRBV6-4
J gene: TRBJ1-5

CDR3 protein: CASSSTGGRYGYTF
CDR3 DNA: TGTGCCAGCAGCTCGACAGGGGGCCGATATGGCTACACCTTC
D gene: TRBD1
clone size: .
V gene: TRBV7-8
J gene: TRBJ1-2

CDR3 protein: CASSGLAGNEQYF
CDR3 DNA: TGTGCCAGCAGTGGGCTAGCAGGGAACGAGCAGTACTTC
D gene: .
clone size: few
V gene: TRBV2
J gene: TRBJ2-7

CDR3 protein: CASRETRIQYF
CDR3 DNA: TGTGCCAGCAGGGAAACCCGAATTCAGTACTTC
D gene: .
clone size: .
V gene: TRBV2
J gene: TRBJ2-4

CDR3 protein: CSVAAGRGNYYGYTF
CDR3 DNA: TGCAGCGTGGCGGCGGGCAGGGGGAATTACTATGGCTACACCTTC
D gene: TRBD1
clone size: .
V gene: TRBV29-1
J gene: TRBJ1-2

CDR3 protein: CASRSEGVKRTEAFF
CDR3 DNA: TGTGCCAGTAGGTCGGAGGGGGTTAAGCGTACTGAAGCTTTCTTT
D gene: .
clone size: .
V gene: TRBV19
J gene: TRBJ1-1

CDR3 protein: CASTPDQGRVNYGYTF
CDR3 DNA: TGTGCCAGCACCCCAGACCAGGGGCGAGTCAACTATGGCTACACCTTC
D gene: .
clone size: few
V gene: TRBV11-2
J gene: TRBJ1-2

CDR3 protein: CARDLRGFSRPNYGYTF
CDR3 DNA: TGCGCCAGGGATCTTAGGGGGTTTTCCCGGCCTAACTATGGCTACACCTTC
D gene: .
clone size: few
V gene: TRBV23-1
J gene: TRBJ1-2

CDR3 protein: CASSYSTRYRSTEAFF
CDR3 DNA: TGTGCCAGCAGTTACTCCACACGGTACCGGAGCACTGAAGCTTTCTTT
D gene: .
clone size: .
V gene: TRBV6-5
J gene: TRBJ1-1

CDR3 protein: CASSLKGARGANVLTF
CDR3 DNA: TGTGCCAGCAGCTTGAAGGGGGCGAGGGGGGCCAACGTCCTGACTTTC
D gene: TRBD1
clone size: .
V gene: TRBV5-6
J gene: TRBJ2-6

CDR3 protein: CASSLGLSSEKLFF
CDR3 DNA: TGTGCCAGCAGCTTGGGGTTGAGTTCTGAAAAACTGTTTTTT
D gene: .
clone size: .
V gene: TRBV5-5
J gene: TRBJ1-4

CDR3 protein: CASSPWGSWDSGNTIYF
CDR3 DNA: TGTGCCAGCAGCCCATGGGGGAGCTGGGACTCTGGAAACACCATATATTTT
D gene: .
clone size: .
V gene: TRBV11-2
J gene: TRBJ1-3

CDR3 protein: CSARDMTEAFF
CDR3 DNA: TGCAGTGCTAGAGATATGACCGAAGCTTTCTTT
D gene: .
clone size: .
V gene: TRBV20-1
J gene: TRBJ1-1

CDR3 protein: CASSPERAGGAGELFF
CDR3 DNA: TGTGCCAGCTCACCCGAGCGAGCGGGCGGTGCCGGGGAGCTGTTTTTT
D gene: .
clone size: once
V gene: TRBV18
J gene: TRBJ2-2

CDR3 protein: CASSRGLEQFF
CDR3 DNA: TGTGCCAGCAGCCGAGGGTTGGAGCAGTTCTTC
D gene: .
clone size: .
V gene: TRBV5-6
J gene: TRBJ2-1

CDR3 protein: CASSQDRTAGNTIYF
CDR3 DNA: TGTGCCAGCAGCCAAGATCGGACAGCTGGAAACACCATATATTTT
D gene: .
clone size: .
V gene: TRBV3-1/TRBV3-2
J gene: TRBJ1-3

CDR3 protein: CASSALQGGGNQPQHF
CDR3 DNA: TGTGCCAGCAGTGCCCTTCAGGGGGGAGGCAATCAGCCCCAGCATTTT
D gene: TRBD1
clone size: .
V gene: TRBV6-1
J gene: TRBJ1-5

CDR3 protein: CASSTSGAYAQYF
CDR3 DNA: TGTGCCAGTTCGACTAGCGGGGCGTACGCGCAGTACTTC
D gene: TRBD2
clone size: .
V gene: TRBV6-4
J gene: TRBJ2-7

CDR3 protein: CASSYPGSSYEQYF
CDR3 DNA: TGTGCCAGCAGTTATCCCGGGAGCTCCTACGAGCAGTACTTC
D gene: .
clone size: once
V gene: TRBV6-5
J gene: TRBJ2-7

CDR3 protein: CASSYDRTSTDTQYF
CDR3 DNA: TGTGCCAGCAGTTATGACAGAACTAGCACAGATACGCAGTATTTT
D gene: .
clone size: .
V gene: TRBV7-9
J gene: TRBJ2-3

CDR3 protein: CASSAGQGGKNIQYF
CDR3 DNA: TGTGCCAGCAGCGCCGGACAGGGGGGAAAAAACATTCAGTACTTC
D gene: TRBD1
clone size: .
V gene: TRBV9
J gene: TRBJ2-4

CDR3 protein: CASSERNREYEQYF
CDR3 DNA: TGCGCCAGCAGTGAGAGGAACAGGGAATACGAGCAGTACTTC
D gene: .
clone size: .
V gene: TRBV10-1
J gene: TRBJ2-7

CDR3 protein: CASSIGVRREAFF
CDR3 DNA: TGTGCCAGTAGTATAGGGGTCCGGCGCGAAGCTTTCTTT
D gene: .
clone size: .
V gene: TRBV19
J gene: TRBJ1-1

CDR3 protein: CASSSYSGGPYNEQFF
CDR3 DNA: TGTGCCAGCAGCTCCTATAGCGGGGGGCCGTACAATGAGCAGTTCTTC
D gene: TRBD2
clone size: .
V gene: TRBV4-2
J gene: TRBJ2-1

CDR3 protein: CASSVEEGSYEQYF
CDR3 DNA: TGTGCCAGCAGCGTAGAGGAGGGCTCCTACGAGCAGTACTTC
D gene: .
clone size: .
V gene: TRBV9
J gene: TRBJ2-7

CDR3 protein: CASSVEGSALSPLHF
CDR3 DNA: TGTGCCAGCAGCGTAGAGGGGTCAGCGTTGTCACCCCTCCACTTT
D gene: .
clone size: .
V gene: TRBV9
J gene: TRBJ1-6

CDR3 protein: CASSSPGTSGRSGQFF
CDR3 DNA: TGTGCCAGCAGCAGCCCGGGGACTAGCGGGAGATCTGGGCAGTTCTTC
D gene: TRBD2
clone size: .
V gene: TRBV7-9
J gene: TRBJ2-1

CDR3 protein: CASSYDLLKGQYF
CDR3 DNA: TGTGCCAGCAGTTACGACCTACTAAAAGGGCAGTATTTT
D gene: .
clone size: .
V gene: TRBV6-2/TRBV6-3
J gene: TRBJ2-3

CDR3 protein: CASAEIGNEQFF
CDR3 DNA: TGTGCTTCAGCAGAAATAGGGAATGAGCAGTTCTTC
D gene: .
clone size: .
V gene: TRBV5-5
J gene: TRBJ2-1

CDR3 protein: CATSRETHEQYF
CDR3 DNA: TGTGCCACCAGCAGGGAAACCCACGAGCAGTACTTC
D gene: .
clone size: .
V gene: TRBV15
J gene: TRBJ2-7

CDR3 protein: CSVESRQSSYNEQFF
CDR3 DNA: TGCAGCGTTGAGTCTCGACAGAGCTCCTACAATGAGCAGTTCTTC
D gene: .
clone size: .
V gene: TRBV29-1
J gene: TRBJ2-1

CDR3 protein: CASSLAGRGDTEAFF
CDR3 DNA: TGCGCCAGCAGCTTGGCCGGGCGGGGGGACACTGAAGCTTTCTTT
D gene: .
clone size: .
V gene: TRBV5-1
J gene: TRBJ1-1

CDR3 protein: CASTDRVLAKNIQYF
CDR3 DNA: TGTGCCAGCACCGACAGAGTTCTAGCCAAAAACATTCAGTACTTC
D gene: .
clone size: .
V gene: TRBV6-5
J gene: TRBJ2-4

CDR3 protein: CASKLGTSQETQYF
CDR3 DNA: TGTGCCAGCAAGCTAGGGACTTCCCAAGAGACCCAGTACTTC
D gene: .
clone size: .
V gene: TRBV2
J gene: TRBJ2-5

CDR3 protein: CASVQDTDNNSPLHF
CDR3 DNA: TGTGCTAGTGTACAAGACACGGACAATAATTCACCCCTCCACTTT
D gene: .
clone size: .
V gene: TRBV12-5
J gene: TRBJ1-6

CDR3 protein: CASSQDRVARDEQYF
CDR3 DNA: TGCGCCAGCAGCCAAGATCGGGTAGCTAGGGACGAGCAGTACTTC
D gene: .
clone size: .
V gene: TRBV4-1
J gene: TRBJ2-7

CDR3 protein: CASSFDGLFNYGYTF
CDR3 DNA: TGCGCCAGCAGCTTTGACGGACTCTTTAACTATGGCTACACCTTC
D gene: .
clone size: .
V gene: TRBV5-1
J gene: TRBJ1-2

CDR3 protein: CTSSLEREGSGYTF
CDR3 DNA: TGTACCAGCAGCTTGGAAAGGGAGGGATCCGGCTACACCTTC
D gene: .
clone size: few
V gene: TRBV5-4
J gene: TRBJ1-2

CDR3 protein: CASSDSTNYGYTF
CDR3 DNA: TGTGCCAGCAGTGACAGTACTAACTATGGCTACACCTTC
D gene: .
clone size: .
V gene: TRBV2
J gene: TRBJ1-2

CDR3 protein: CASSIRNLVTEQFF
CDR3 DNA: TGTGCCAGTAGTATCCGTAACCTAGTAACCGAGCAGTTCTTC
D gene: .
clone size: .
V gene: TRBV19
J gene: TRBJ2-1

CDR3 protein: CASSFYRGSGDIGETQYF
CDR3 DNA: TGTGCCAGCAGCTTCTACAGGGGTTCAGGGGATATTGGCGAGACCCAGTACTTC
D gene: TRBD1
clone size: .
V gene: TRBV7-8
J gene: TRBJ2-5

CDR3 protein: CATRTAQKGTQYF
CDR3 DNA: TGTGCCACCCGGACCGCCCAAAAGGGGACCCAGTACTTC
D gene: .
clone size: few
V gene: TRBV15
J gene: TRBJ2-5

CDR3 protein: CAWGRLSSYNEQFF
CDR3 DNA: TGTGCCTGGGGACGGCTGAGCTCCTACAATGAGCAGTTCTTC
D gene: .
clone size: .
V gene: TRBV30
J gene: TRBJ2-1

CDR3 protein: CASSPTTRTAIYNEQFF
CDR3 DNA: TGTGCCAGCAGCCCAACTACACGGACAGCTATCTACAATGAGCAGTTCTTC
D gene: .
clone size: .
V gene: TRBV5-4
J gene: TRBJ2-1

CDR3 protein: CASSQAFSANYGYTF
CDR3 DNA: TGCGCCAGCAGCCAAGCCTTCAGCGCTAACTATGGCTACACCTTC
D gene: .
clone size: many
V gene: TRBV4-1
J gene: TRBJ1-2

CDR3 protein: CASSHDPTLAGVYEQYF
CDR3 DNA: TGCGCCAGCAGCCATGACCCGACGCTAGCGGGAGTTTACGAGCAGTACTTC
D gene: TRBD2
clone size: .
V gene: TRBV4-1
J gene: TRBJ2-7

CDR3 protein: CASSEGGAGGTEAFF
CDR3 DNA: TGTGCCAGCAGTGAAGGGGGCGCCGGGGGCACTGAAGCTTTCTTT
D gene: .
clone size: few
V gene: TRBV6-1
J gene: TRBJ1-1

CDR3 protein: CASSRTGANTEAFF
CDR3 DNA: TGTGCCAGCAGCCGGACAGGAGCGAACACTGAAGCTTTCTTT
D gene: TRBD1
clone size: .
V gene: TRBV11-3
J gene: TRBJ1-1